This T cell receptor beta chain is from a study of graft-versus-host responses after intestinal transplantation. This CDR3 spans 15 amino acids. Trimming at V came to 3 bases and at J to 3 bases, leaving 4 bases not matched to a gene. Germline-derived CDR1 and CDR2 are SGHTA and FQGNSA. Repertoires were generated with immunoSEQ multiplex PCR, while TCRdb's copy carries only in-frame clones and drops some. Among 75,000 to 100,000 clones listed, over 75% were seen once. The starting material was PBMCs, obtained roughly 410 days after intestinal transplant. The clonotype was recovered from a human patient who received an intestinal transplant, so some T cells may come from the graft donor. The J gene is TRBJ1-5, the V gene TRBV7-2; 8 bases match TRBD1. The CDR3 loop reads CASSLWGQVNQPQHF. Here the CDR3 DNA reads TGTGCCAGCAGCTTGTGGGGACAGGTCAATCAGCCCCAGCATTTT.